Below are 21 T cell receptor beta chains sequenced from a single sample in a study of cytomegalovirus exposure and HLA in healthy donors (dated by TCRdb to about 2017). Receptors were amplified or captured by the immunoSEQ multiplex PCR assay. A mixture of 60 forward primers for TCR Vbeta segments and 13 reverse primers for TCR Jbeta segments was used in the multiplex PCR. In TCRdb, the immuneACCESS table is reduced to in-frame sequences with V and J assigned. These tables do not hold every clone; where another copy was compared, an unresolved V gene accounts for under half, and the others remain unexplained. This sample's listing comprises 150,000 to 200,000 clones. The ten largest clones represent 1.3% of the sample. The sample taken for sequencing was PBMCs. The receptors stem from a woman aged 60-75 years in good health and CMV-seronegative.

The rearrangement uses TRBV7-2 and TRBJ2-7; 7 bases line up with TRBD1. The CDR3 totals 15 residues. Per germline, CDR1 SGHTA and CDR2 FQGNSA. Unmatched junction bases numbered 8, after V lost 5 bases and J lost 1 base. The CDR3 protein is CASSDPGQRSYEQYF. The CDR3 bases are TGTGCCAGCAGCGACCCGGGACAGAGATCCTACGAGCAGTACTTC.

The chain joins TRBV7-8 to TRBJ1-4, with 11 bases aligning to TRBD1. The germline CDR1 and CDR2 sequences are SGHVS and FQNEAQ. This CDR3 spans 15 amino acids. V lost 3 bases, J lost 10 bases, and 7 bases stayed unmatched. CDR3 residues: CASSFEDRGLRKLFF. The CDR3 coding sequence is TGTGCCAGCAGCTTCGAGGACAGGGGGCTGAGAAAACTGTTTTTT.

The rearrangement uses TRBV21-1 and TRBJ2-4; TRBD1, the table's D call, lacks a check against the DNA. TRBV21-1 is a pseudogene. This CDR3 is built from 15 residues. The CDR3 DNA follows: TGTGCCAGCAGCAAATTTGGCAGGGGTCTAAACATTCAGTACTTC. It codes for CASSKFGRGLNIQYF.

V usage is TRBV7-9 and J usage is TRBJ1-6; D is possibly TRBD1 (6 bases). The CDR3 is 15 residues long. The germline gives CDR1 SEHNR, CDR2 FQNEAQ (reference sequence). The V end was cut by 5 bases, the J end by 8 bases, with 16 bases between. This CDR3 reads CASSPPGTMDSPLHF. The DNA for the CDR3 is TGTGCCAGCAGCCCGCCCGGGACAATGGATTCACCCCTCCACTTT.

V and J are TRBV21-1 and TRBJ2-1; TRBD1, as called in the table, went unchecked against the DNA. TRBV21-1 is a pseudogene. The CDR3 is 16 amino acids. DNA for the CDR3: TGTGCCAGCAGCAAAGAGAGACAGGGTTGGGGGAATGAGCAGTTCTTC. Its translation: CASSKERQGWGNEQFF.

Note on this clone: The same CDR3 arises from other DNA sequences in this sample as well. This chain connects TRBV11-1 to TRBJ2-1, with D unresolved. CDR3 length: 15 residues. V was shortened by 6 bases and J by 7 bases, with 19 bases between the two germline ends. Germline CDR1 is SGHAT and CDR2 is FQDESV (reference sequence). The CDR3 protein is CASSPPGVVGNEQFF. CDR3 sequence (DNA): TGTGCCAGCAGTCCGCCCGGAGTGGTCGGGAATGAGCAGTTCTTC.

The CDR3 reads CASSEGDRGRGYTF. The CDR3 region has the DNA TGTGCCAGCAGTGAAGGGGACAGGGGGCGAGGCTACACCTTC. V usage is TRBV6-1 and J usage is TRBJ1-2; 12 nucleotides align to TRBD1. This CDR3 has 14 amino acids. Losses at the gene ends were 1 base for V and 8 bases for J; bases not matched to a gene: 2. CDR1 and CDR2 (germline): MNHNS, SASEGT.

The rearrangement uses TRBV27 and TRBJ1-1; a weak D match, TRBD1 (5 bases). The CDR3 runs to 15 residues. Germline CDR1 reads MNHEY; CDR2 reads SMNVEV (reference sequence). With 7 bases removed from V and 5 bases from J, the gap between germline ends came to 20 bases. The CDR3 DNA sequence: TGTGCCAGCACCCCCAAAAGGCAGGGTAATACTGAAGCTTTCTTT. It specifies CASTPKRQGNTEAFF.

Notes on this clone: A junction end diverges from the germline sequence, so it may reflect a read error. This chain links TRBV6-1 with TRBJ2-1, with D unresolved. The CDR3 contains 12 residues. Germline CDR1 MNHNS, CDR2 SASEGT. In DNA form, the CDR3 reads TGTGCCGGCAGTCCAACTCGGAATGAGCAGTTCTTC. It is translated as CAGSPTRNEQFF.

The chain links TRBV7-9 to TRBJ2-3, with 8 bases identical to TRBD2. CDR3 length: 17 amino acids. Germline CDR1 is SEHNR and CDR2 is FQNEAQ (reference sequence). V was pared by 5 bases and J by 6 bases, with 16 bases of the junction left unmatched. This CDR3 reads CASSPRGSRGGTDTQYF. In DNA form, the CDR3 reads TGTGCCAGCAGCCCCCGCGGTTCCCGGGGGGGAACGGATACGCAGTATTTT.

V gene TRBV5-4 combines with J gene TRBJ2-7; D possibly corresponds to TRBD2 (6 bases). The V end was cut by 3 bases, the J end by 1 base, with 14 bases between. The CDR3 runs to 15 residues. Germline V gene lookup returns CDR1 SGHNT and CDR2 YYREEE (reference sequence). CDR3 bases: TGTGCCAGCAGCTCACCTCGGGAGCGGTCCTACGAGCAGTACTTC. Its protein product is CASSSPRERSYEQYF.

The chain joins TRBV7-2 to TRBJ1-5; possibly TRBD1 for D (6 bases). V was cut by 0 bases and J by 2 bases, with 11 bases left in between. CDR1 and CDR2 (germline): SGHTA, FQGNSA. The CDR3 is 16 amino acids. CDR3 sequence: CASSLALQGRNQPQHF. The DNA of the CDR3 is TGTGCCAGCAGCTTAGCGTTACAGGGCCGCAATCAGCCCCAGCATTTT.

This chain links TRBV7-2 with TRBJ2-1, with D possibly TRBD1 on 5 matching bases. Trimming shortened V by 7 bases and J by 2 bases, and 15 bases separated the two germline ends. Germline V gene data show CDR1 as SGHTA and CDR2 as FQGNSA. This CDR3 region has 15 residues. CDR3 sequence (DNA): TGTGCCAGCACTCCACAGGTTCTAGCCTACAATGAGCAGTTCTTC. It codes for CASTPQVLAYNEQFF. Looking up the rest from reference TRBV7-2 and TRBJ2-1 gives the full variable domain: GAGVSQSPSNKVTEKGKDVELRCDPISGHTALYWYRQSLGQGLEFLIYFQGNSAPDKSGLPSDRFSAERTGGSVSTLTIQRTQQEDSAVYLCASTPQVLAYNEQFFGPGTRLTVL.

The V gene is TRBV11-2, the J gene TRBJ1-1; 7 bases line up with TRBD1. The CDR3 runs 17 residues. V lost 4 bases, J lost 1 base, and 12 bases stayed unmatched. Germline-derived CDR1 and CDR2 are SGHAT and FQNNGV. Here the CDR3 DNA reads TGTGCCAGCAGCTCCTTACAGGGGCCAATCTCGAACACTGAAGCTTTCTTT. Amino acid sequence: CASSSLQGPISNTEAFF.

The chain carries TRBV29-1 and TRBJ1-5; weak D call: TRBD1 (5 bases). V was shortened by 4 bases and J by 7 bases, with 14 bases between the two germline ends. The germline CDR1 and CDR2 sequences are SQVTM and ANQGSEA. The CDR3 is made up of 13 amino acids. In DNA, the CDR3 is TGCAGCGTTGGCGACAGACGCTCCCAGCCCCAGCATTTT. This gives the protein CSVGDRRSQPQHF.

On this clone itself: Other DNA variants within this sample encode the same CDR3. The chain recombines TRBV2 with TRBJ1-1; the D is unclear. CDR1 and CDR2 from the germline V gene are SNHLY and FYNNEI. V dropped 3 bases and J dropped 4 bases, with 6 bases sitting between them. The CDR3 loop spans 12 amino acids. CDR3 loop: CASSEQATEAFF. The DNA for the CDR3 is TGTGCCAGCAGTGAGCAGGCCACTGAAGCTTTCTTT.

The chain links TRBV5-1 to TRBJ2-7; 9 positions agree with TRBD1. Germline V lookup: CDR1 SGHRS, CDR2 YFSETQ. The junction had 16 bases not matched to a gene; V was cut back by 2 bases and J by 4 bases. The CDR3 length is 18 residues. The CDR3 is CASSLPGTGRRRGYEQYF. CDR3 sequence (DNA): TGCGCCAGCAGCTTACCCGGGACAGGGAGAAGGAGAGGGTACGAGCAGTACTTC.

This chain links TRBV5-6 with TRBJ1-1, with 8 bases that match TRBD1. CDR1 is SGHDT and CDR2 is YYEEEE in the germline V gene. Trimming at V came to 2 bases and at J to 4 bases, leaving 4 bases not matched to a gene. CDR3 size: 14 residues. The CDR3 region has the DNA TGTGCCAGCAGCTTCAGGGGGCTCTCCACTGAAGCTTTCTTT. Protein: CASSFRGLSTEAFF.

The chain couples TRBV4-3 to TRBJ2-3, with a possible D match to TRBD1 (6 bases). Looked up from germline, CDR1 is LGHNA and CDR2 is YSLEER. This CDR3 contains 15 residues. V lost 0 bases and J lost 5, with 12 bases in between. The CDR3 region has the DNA TGCGCCAGCAGCCAAGAAACAGGGTCGAGAGATACGCAGTATTTT. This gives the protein CASSQETGSRDTQYF.

CDR3 sequence reads: CASSIEAGVGVETQYF. The CDR3 DNA sequence: TGTGCCAGTAGTATAGAGGCGGGAGTGGGAGTAGAGACCCAGTACTTC. This chain links TRBV19 with TRBJ2-5; 7 bases are shared with TRBD2. Germline CDR1 and CDR2: LNHDA and SQIVND (reference sequence). Trimming removed 0 bases from V and 4 bases from J; junction bases left unmatched: 8. This CDR3 has 16 residues.

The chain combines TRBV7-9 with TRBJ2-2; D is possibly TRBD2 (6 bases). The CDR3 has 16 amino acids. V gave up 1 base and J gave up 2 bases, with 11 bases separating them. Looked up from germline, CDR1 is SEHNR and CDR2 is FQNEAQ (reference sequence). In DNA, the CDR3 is TGTGCCAGCAGCTTAGGTTCAGGGACTAACACCGGGGAGCTGTTTTTT. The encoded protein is CASSLGSGTNTGELFF.